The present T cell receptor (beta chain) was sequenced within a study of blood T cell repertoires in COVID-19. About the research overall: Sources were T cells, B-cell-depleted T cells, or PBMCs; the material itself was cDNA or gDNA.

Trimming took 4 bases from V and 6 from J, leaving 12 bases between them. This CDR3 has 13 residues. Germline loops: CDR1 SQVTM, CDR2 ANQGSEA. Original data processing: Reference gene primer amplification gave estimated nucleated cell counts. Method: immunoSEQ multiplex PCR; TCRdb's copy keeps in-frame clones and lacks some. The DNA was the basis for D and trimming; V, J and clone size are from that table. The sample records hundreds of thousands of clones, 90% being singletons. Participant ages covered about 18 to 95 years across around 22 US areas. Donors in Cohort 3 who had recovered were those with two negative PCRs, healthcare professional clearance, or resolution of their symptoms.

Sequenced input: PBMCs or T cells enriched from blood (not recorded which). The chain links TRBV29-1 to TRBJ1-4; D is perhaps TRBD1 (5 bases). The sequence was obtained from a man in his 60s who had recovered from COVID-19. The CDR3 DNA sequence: TGCAGCGTTGGACACGGGGGTTATGAAAAACTGTTTTTT. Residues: CSVGHGGYEKLFF.